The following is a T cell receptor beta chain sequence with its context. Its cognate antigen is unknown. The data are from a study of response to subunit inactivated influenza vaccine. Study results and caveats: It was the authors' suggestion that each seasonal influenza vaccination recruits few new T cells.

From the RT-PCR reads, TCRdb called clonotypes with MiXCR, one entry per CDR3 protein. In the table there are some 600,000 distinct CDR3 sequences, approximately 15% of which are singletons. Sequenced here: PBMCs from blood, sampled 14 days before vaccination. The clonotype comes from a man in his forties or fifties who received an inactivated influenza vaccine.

The DNA of the CDR3 is TGTGCCAGCAGCTCCGGACAGGGCGATAATAAAGAGCAGTACTTC. Amino acid sequence: CASSSGQGDNKEQYF. The V call is TRBV5-6, the J call TRBJ2-7; 8 bases fit TRBD1. After removal of 3 bases from V and 7 bases from J, the junction contained 12 bases not matched to a gene. The germline CDR1 and CDR2 sequences are SGHDT and YYEEEE. The CDR3 has 15 amino acids.